The present entry profiles one T cell receptor (beta chain) with its context. The sample is drawn from a study of CD8 T cells in Susac syndrome. When the RNA was reverse transcribed, random hexamers were used with an input of about 0.45 to 1 ug. TCR beta CDR3 was amplified by immunoSEQ covering 54 Vbeta and 13 Jbeta. MiXCR, run by TCRdb on the immunoSEQ multiplex PCR reads, gives a single entry per CDR3 protein. The sample includes roughly 200,000 distinct CDR3 sequences, nearly 97% of them seen just once. Negative isolation yielded CD8+ and CD4+ T cells; FACS enriched TEMRA cells. Germline assignment: CDR1 MNHEY and CDR2 SMNVEV (reference sequence). The CDR3 covers 15 residues. V lost 5 bases, J lost 1 base, and 8 bases stayed unmatched.

The source material was CD4+ T cells from PBMCs. The chain links TRBV27 to TRBJ2-7; TRBD1 agrees at 7 bases. The clonotype originates from a human donor with multiple sclerosis. The CDR3 coding sequence is TGTGCCAGCAGTCACACGGGGACAGCATCCTACGAGCAGTACTTC. This codes for CASSHTGTASYEQYF.